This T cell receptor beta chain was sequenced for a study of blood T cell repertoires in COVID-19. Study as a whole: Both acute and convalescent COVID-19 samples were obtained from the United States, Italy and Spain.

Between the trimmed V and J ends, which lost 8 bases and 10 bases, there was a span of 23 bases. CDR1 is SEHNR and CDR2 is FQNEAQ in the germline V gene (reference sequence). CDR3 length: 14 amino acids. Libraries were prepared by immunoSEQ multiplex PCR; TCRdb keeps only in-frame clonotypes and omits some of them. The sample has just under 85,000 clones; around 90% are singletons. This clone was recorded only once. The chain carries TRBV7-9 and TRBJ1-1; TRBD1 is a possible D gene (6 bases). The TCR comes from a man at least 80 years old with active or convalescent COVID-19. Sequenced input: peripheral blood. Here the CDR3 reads CASPRGQGQLPAFF. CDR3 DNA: TGTGCCAGCCCCAGGGGCCAAGGTCAACTGCCAGCTTTCTTT.